This entry is about one T cell receptor (beta chain). These data originate in a study of blood T cell repertoires in COVID-19. Assay used: immunoSEQ multiplex PCR; TCRdb lists only in-frame clones, some missing. The profile shows hundreds of thousands of clones, around 84% of them singletons. Trimming left V 6 bases short and J 6 bases short, with 15 bases between. Germline loops: CDR1 SNHLY, CDR2 FYNNEI. The CDR3 has 14 amino acids. All enrollees were about 18 to 100 years old and from 25 or so US areas. Participant reports of clinical history set cohort assignment. Two negative PCRs, clearance, or symptom resolution characterized the recovered Cohort 3 donors.

This clonotype was obtained from a woman aged 50 to 60 who had recovered from COVID-19. The chain carries TRBV2 and TRBJ2-1, with D possibly TRBD1 on 5 matching bases. Sequences were obtained from PBMCs or T cells enriched from blood (not recorded which). CDR3 nucleotide sequence: TGTGCCAGCAGGCCGCGGCAGGGATCCAATGAGCAGTTCTTC. Its protein product is CASRPRQGSNEQFF.